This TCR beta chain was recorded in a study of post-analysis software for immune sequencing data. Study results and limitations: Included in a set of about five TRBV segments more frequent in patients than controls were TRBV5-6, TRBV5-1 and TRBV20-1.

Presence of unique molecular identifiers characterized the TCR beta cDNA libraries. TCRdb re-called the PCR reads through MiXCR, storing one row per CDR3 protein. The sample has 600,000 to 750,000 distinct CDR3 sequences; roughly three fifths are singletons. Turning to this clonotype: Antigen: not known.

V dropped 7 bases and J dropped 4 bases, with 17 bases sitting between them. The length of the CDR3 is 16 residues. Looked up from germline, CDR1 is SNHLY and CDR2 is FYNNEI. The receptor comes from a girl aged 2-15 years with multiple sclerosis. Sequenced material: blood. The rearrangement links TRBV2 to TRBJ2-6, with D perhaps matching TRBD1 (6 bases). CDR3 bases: TGTGCCAGCAACAGGGATCCCTTGGCGGGGGCCAACGTCCTGACTTTC. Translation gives CASNRDPLAGANVLTF.